These 30 T cell receptor beta chains originate from one sample sequenced in a study of identical twins. One entry per CDR3 protein results from TCRdb running MiXCR on the 5' RACE reads. The sample has a few hundred thousand distinct CDR3 sequences; just under 10% are singletons. The sample was also reused in another study, on yellow fever vaccine responses in identical twins.

The sequencing input was PBMCs. The source of these receptors is a young woman in good health.

The V gene is TRBV13, the J gene TRBJ2-2; D is possibly TRBD1 (6 bases). Germline V gene lookup returns CDR1 PRHDT and CDR2 FYEKMQ (reference sequence). Trimming shortened V by 5 bases and J by 10 bases, and 14 bases separated the two germline ends. The CDR3 is 13 residues long. The CDR3 spells CASSLARGVELFF. The CDR3 DNA reads TGTGCCAGCAGCCTCGCCAGGGGAGTGGAGCTGTTTTTT.

This clonotype came up a few times. This chain links TRBV6-2 or TRBV6-3 with TRBJ1-1, with D unresolved. Trimming stripped 4 bases from V and 8 bases from J, with 11 bases between. Germline V gene lookup returns CDR1 MNHEY and CDR2 SVGEGT. The CDR3 runs 12 residues. CDR3 nucleotides: TGTGCCAGCAGTTCAACCGTCAGGGAAGCTTTCTTT. It yields the protein CASSSTVREAFF.

This clonotype came up many times. This chain connects TRBV2 to TRBJ2-7, with 7 bases aligning to TRBD1. The CDR3 sequence is 16 residues long. V shed 2 bases and J 3 bases; nucleotides not matched to a gene: 10. Germline CDR1 reads SNHLY; CDR2 reads FYNNEI. This CDR3 is CASSEYPGQLNYEQYF. The DNA of the CDR3 is TGTGCCAGCAGTGAATACCCGGGACAGCTGAACTACGAGCAGTACTTC.

This chain connects TRBV5-1 to TRBJ2-2; 7 nucleotides line up with TRBD1. The V and J ends lost 2 bases and 4 bases, in that order; junction bases with no gene match: 5. Germline CDR1 is SGHRS and CDR2 is YFSETQ. CDR3 length: 15 residues. The CDR3 DNA sequence: TGCGCCAGCAGCTTCAGGCAGGGGGTCACCGGGGAGCTGTTTTTT. Residues: CASSFRQGVTGELFF.

This clonotype turned up a few times. The chain couples TRBV28 to TRBJ2-5; 8 nucleotides line up with TRBD1. The germline V gene has CDR1 MDHEN and CDR2 SYDVKM. The CDR3 covers 17 residues. The V segment lost 3 bases and the J segment 1 base; nucleotides outside the gene matches: 10. The CDR3 loop is CASSFPRGQASQETQYF. Here the CDR3 DNA reads TGTGCCAGCAGTTTCCCTCGGGGACAGGCGTCCCAAGAGACCCAGTACTTC.

The rearrangement uses TRBV29-1 and TRBJ2-3; D perhaps matches TRBD2 (6 bases). Between the trimmed V and J ends, which lost 7 bases and 4 bases, there was a span of 18 bases. From germline, CDR1 is SQVTM and CDR2 ANQGSEA. The CDR3 spans 14 residues. The CDR3 region has the DNA TGCAGCGGGAGCGGGCACGGCACTTCAGATACGCAGTATTTT. Its translation: CSGSGHGTSDTQYF.

The rearrangement joins TRBV5-1 to TRBJ2-5; TRBD1 is a possible D gene (5 bases). In germline, CDR1 is SGHRS, CDR2 YFSETQ. The CDR3 loop spans 13 amino acids. V lost 3 bases and J lost 3, with 9 bases in between. CDR3 region: CASSSNRKETQYF. Here the CDR3 DNA reads TGCGCCAGCAGCTCAAACAGGAAAGAGACCCAGTACTTC. Together with reference TRBV5-1 and TRBJ2-5, the CDR3 gives the full variable domain: KAGVTQTPRYLIKTRGQQVTLSCSPISGHRSVSWYQQTPGQGLQFLFEYFSETQRNKGNFPGRFSGRQFSNSRSEMNVSTLELGDSALYLCASSSNRKETQYFGPGTRLLVL.

The chain has TRBV10-1 and TRBJ2-2; either TRBD1 or TRBD2 may supply D (5 bases each). This CDR3 comprises 13 residues. The germline gives CDR1 WNHNN, CDR2 SYGVQD (reference sequence). The germline V and J ends were trimmed by 6 bases and 4 bases, with 9 bases remaining between them. CDR3: CASSPGTTGELFF. CDR3 in DNA: TGCGCCAGCAGCCCGGGGACCACCGGGGAGCTGTTTTTT.

This clonotype was observed at least ten times. This chain connects TRBV5-1 to TRBJ2-5; D not resolved. The CDR3 is 12 residues long. Per germline, CDR1 SGHRS and CDR2 YFSETQ. Trimming left V 3 bases short and J 4 bases short, with 7 bases between. The CDR3 region has the DNA TGCGCCAGCAGCTCGGTAATAGAGACCCAGTACTTC. This codes for CASSSVIETQYF.

This clonotype was observed a few times. The genes are TRBV12-3 or TRBV12-4 and TRBJ2-7; possibly TRBD1 for D (6 bases). This CDR3 region has 14 residues. Trimming left V 3 bases short and J 2 bases short, with 11 bases between. The CDR3 sequence: CASSLEHRAYEQYF. The DNA for the CDR3 is TGTGCCAGCAGTTTGGAGCACAGGGCCTACGAGCAGTACTTC.

This clonotype was detected many times. This rearrangement joins TRBV29-1 to TRBJ2-1; D is possibly TRBD2 (5 bases). V lost 4 bases and J 0 bases, leaving 10 bases between the germline ends. Germline V CDR1 and CDR2: SQVTM, ANQGSEA. The CDR3 is 14 amino acids. In DNA, the CDR3 is TGCAGCGTTGGTAGCGCGAGCTCCTACAATGAGCAGTTCTTC. It yields the protein CSVGSASSYNEQFF.

Of note for this clonotype: This may stem from a read error, because a much larger clone lies one nucleotide away. The rearrangement uses TRBV29-1 and TRBJ2-1; D is possibly TRBD2 (5 bases). Germline V gene sequence: CDR1 SQVTM, CDR2 ANQGSEA. The CDR3 is made up of 13 amino acids. CDR3 nucleotide sequence: TGCAGCGTTATAGCGTACTCCTACAATGAGCGGTTCTTC. It codes for CSVIAYSYNERFF.

This clonotype showed up many times. This sequence joins TRBV12-3 or TRBV12-4 and TRBJ2-3, with D tentatively TRBD1 (6 bases). V lost 5 bases to trimming and J lost 5 bases, with 20 bases between them. The CDR3 is 16 residues long. In nucleotides, the CDR3 is TGTGCCAGCAGTCCAAACTCAGGGGTTAGAGAAGATACGCAGTATTTT. It is translated as CASSPNSGVREDTQYF.

In its sample, this clonotype was seen a few times. The V call is TRBV6-1, the J call TRBJ2-7, with TRBD1 as a possible D gene (5 bases). V lost 8 bases to trimming and J lost 1 base, with 12 bases between them. The germline gives CDR1 MNHNS, CDR2 SASEGT. The length of the CDR3 is 13 residues. The CDR3 sequence is CASGQGMSYEQYF. CDR3 DNA: TGTGCCAGCGGCCAGGGTATGTCCTACGAGCAGTACTTC.

This clonotype turned up a few times. The chain recombines TRBV10-3 with TRBJ2-5; D gene unclear. This CDR3 is built from 16 residues. The V gene lost 3 bases and the J gene lost 5 bases, with 19 bases spanning the gap. Germline values: CDR1 ENHRY, CDR2 SYGVKD. In DNA, the CDR3 is TGTGCCATCAGTGATTTGAGGCATAGCCAAAGGGAGACCCAGTACTTC. Encoded protein: CAISDLRHSQRETQYF.

This clonotype was seen ten or more times. The gene calls are TRBV5-1 and TRBJ2-1, with 7 bases aligning to TRBD2. CDR1 is SGHRS and CDR2 is YFSETQ in the germline V gene. Trimming at V came to 4 bases and at J to 3 bases, leaving 13 bases not matched to a gene. The CDR3 is made up of 17 amino acids. DNA for the CDR3: TGCGCCAGCAGCCACCCGACGGGTCGGGAGGTCTACAATGAGCAGTTCTTC. This translates into CASSHPTGREVYNEQFF.

The chain employs TRBV9 and TRBJ2-7; D gene unclear. Trimming took off 0 bases at V and 2 bases at J, with 9 bases between the two ends. Germline CDR1 is SGDLS and CDR2 is YYNGEE. This CDR3 spans 14 amino acids. CDR3 loop: CASSVAVTPYEQYF. CDR3 nucleotide sequence: TGTGCCAGCAGCGTAGCTGTCACCCCCTACGAGCAGTACTTC.

Ten or more counts support this clonotype. The chain combines TRBV4-1 with TRBJ2-5; possibly TRBD1 or TRBD2 for D (5 bases each). V lost 1 base to trimming and J lost 4 bases, with 10 bases between them. This CDR3 region has 14 residues. Per the germline V gene, CDR1 is MGHRA and CDR2 is YSYEKL. CDR3 amino acids: CASSQAYGGETQYF. The CDR3 nucleotides read TGCGCCAGCAGCCAAGCCTATGGGGGAGAGACCCAGTACTTC.

This clonotype was recorded at least ten times. The J gene is TRBJ2-1, the V gene TRBV20-1; D may match TRBD1 or TRBD2 (5 bases each). This CDR3 has 15 amino acids. V lost 7 bases, J lost 7 bases, and 23 bases lay in between. Germline-derived CDR1 and CDR2 are DFQATT and SNEGSKA (reference sequence). CDR3 in amino acids: CSGTNLGTASNEQFF. The DNA of the CDR3 is TGCAGTGGAACCAACCTCGGGACGGCATCTAATGAGCAGTTCTTC.

This clonotype has just a few counts. This sequence joins TRBV6-2 or TRBV6-3 and TRBJ2-1, with D unresolved. The CDR3 extends over 15 amino acids. V shed 9 bases and J shed 0 bases, with 15 bases lying between them. From germline, CDR1 is MNHEY and CDR2 SVGEGT. CDR3 loop: CASLDQLGSYNEQFF. CDR3 bases: TGTGCCAGTTTGGATCAACTGGGCTCCTACAATGAGCAGTTCTTC.

This clonotype was observed many times. The chain is built from TRBV4-3 and TRBJ2-7; 9 nucleotides agree with TRBD2. The CDR3 is 15 residues long. Germline values: CDR1 LGHNA, CDR2 YSLEER. With V trimmed by 1 base and J by 0 bases, 1 base remained unmatched. CDR3 nucleotides: TGCGCCAGCAGCCAAGGGACTAGCGCCTCCTACGAGCAGTACTTC. Translated: CASSQGTSASYEQYF.

This clonotype occurred a few times. The chain recombines TRBV24-1 with TRBJ2-5, with D tentatively TRBD1 (7 bases). The ends were cut back, 6 bases at V and 1 base at J, with 14 bases in the middle. Germline V gene lookup returns CDR1 KGHDR and CDR2 SFDVKD. The CDR3 covers 15 residues. The CDR3 DNA reads as TGTGCCACCAGTCGGGGGACAGCCGGCCAAGAGACCCAGTACTTC. Amino acids: CATSRGTAGQETQYF.

This clonotype was counted at least ten times. The chain is built from TRBV7-2 and TRBJ1-2; 10 bases are a match to TRBD1. The CDR3 covers 14 residues. With 4 bases clipped from V and 7 bases from J, the junction kept 6 bases outside the gene matches. CDR1 and CDR2 from the germline V gene are SGHTA and FQGNSA. The CDR3 sequence: CASSSGTGVPGYTF. The CDR3 nucleotides read TGTGCCAGCAGCTCCGGGACAGGGGTCCCTGGCTACACCTTC.

The sample holds a few counts of this clonotype. The J gene is TRBJ2-2, the V gene TRBV5-1; D might be TRBD1 (6 bases). Germline V CDR1 and CDR2: SGHRS, YFSETQ. V shed 0 bases and J shed 2 bases, with 11 bases lying between them. The CDR3 is 16 residues long. As DNA, the CDR3 is TGCGCCAGCAGCTTGGCTGGACAGCTAAACACCGGGGAGCTGTTTTTT. Its translation: CASSLAGQLNTGELFF. The variable domain in full, completed from reference TRBV5-1 and TRBJ2-2, reads KAGVTQTPRYLIKTRGQQVTLSCSPISGHRSVSWYQQTPGQGLQFLFEYFSETQRNKGNFPGRFSGRQFSNSRSEMNVSTLELGDSALYLCASSLAGQLNTGELFFGEGSRLTVL.

At least ten counts were recorded for this clonotype. The chain uses TRBV7-8 and TRBJ2-1; the D is unclear. The germline CDR1 and CDR2 sequences are SGHVS and FQNEAQ. Trimming left V 1 base short and J 8 bases short, with 18 bases between. This CDR3 contains 16 residues. CDR3 DNA: TGTGCCAGCAGCTTAGTTCTTGCTGAGATTAGAGATGAGCAGTTCTTC. This codes for CASSLVLAEIRDEQFF. Variable domain in full (rest from reference TRBV7-8 and TRBJ2-1): GAGVSQSPRYKVAKRGQDVALRCDPISGHVSLFWYQQALGQGPEFLTYFQNEAQLDKSGLPSDRFFAERPEGSVSTLKIQRTQQEDSAVYLCASSLVLAEIRDEQFFGPGTRLTVL.

This clonotype was counted many times. J is TRBJ2-7 and V is TRBV4-3; D is uncertain. The V end was cut by 1 base, the J end by 0 bases, with 4 bases between. The CDR3 has 13 amino acids. Germline V lookup: CDR1 LGHNA, CDR2 YSLEER. CDR3 loop: CASSQGISYEQYF. As DNA, the CDR3 is TGCGCCAGCAGCCAAGGGATCTCCTACGAGCAGTACTTC.

The sample holds many counts of this clonotype. The chain combines TRBV5-1 with TRBJ2-4; D gene unclear. CDR3 size: 14 residues. The germline CDR1 and CDR2 sequences are SGHRS and YFSETQ. Between the trimmed V and J ends, which lost 3 bases and 1 base, there was a span of 8 bases. CDR3 nucleotide sequence: TGCGCCAGCAGCTGGGATTTGGCCAAAAACATTCAGTACTTC. This codes for CASSWDLAKNIQYF.

This clonotype was seen a handful of times. The rearrangement links TRBV10-3 to TRBJ2-7; TRBD2 matches at 10 bases. Unmatched junction bases numbered 2, after V lost 2 bases and J lost 1 base. This CDR3 contains 15 residues. CDR1 is ENHRY, CDR2 SYGVKD, per germline. The CDR3 sequence is CAISEGLAASYEQYF. The CDR3 bases are TGTGCCATCAGTGAGGGACTAGCGGCGTCCTACGAGCAGTACTTC.

Many counts were recorded for this clonotype. The genes are TRBV29-1 and TRBJ2-7; 7 bases map to TRBD1. Germline V gene data show CDR1 as SQVTM and CDR2 as ANQGSEA. The CDR3 loop spans 12 amino acids. Losses at the gene ends were 7 bases for V and 2 bases for J; bases not matched to a gene: 5. CDR3 amino acids: CSARDSPYEQYF. The CDR3 coding sequence is TGCAGCGCGAGGGACAGTCCCTACGAGCAGTACTTC.

V and J are TRBV5-1 and TRBJ2-1, with 7 bases identical to TRBD2. Losses at the gene ends were 3 bases for V and 6 bases for J; bases not matched to a gene: 9. This CDR3 comprises 15 residues. Germline V lookup: CDR1 SGHRS, CDR2 YFSETQ. The CDR3 loop reads CASSSLTGGPNEQFF. The CDR3 region has the DNA TGCGCCAGCAGCTCGCTAACGGGGGGACCCAATGAGCAGTTCTTC.